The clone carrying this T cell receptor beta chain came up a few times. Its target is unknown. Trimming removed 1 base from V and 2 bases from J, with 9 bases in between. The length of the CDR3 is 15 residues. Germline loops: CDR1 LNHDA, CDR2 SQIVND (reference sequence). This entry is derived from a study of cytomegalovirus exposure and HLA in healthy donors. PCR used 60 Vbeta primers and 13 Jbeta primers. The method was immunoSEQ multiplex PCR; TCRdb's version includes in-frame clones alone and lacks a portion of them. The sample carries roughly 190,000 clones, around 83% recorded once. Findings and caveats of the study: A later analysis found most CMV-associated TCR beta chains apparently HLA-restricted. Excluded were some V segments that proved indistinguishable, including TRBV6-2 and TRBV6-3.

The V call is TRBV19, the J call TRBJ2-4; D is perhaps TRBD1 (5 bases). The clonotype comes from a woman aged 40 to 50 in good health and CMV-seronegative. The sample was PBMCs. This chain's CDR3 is CASSIAQGTKNIQYF. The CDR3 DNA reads TGTGCCAGTAGTATAGCCCAGGGTACCAAAAACATTCAGTACTTC.